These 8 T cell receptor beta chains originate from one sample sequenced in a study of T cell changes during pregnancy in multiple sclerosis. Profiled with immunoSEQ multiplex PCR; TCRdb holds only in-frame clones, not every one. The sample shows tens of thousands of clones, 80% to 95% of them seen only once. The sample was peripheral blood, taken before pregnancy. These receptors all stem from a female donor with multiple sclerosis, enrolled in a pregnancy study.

This chain's CDR3 is CASSLNRGQNTEAFF. CDR3 sequence (DNA): TGTGCCAGCAGCTTGAATAGGGGTCAAAACACTGAAGCTTTCTTT. The chain employs TRBV7-2 and TRBJ1-1, with TRBD1 as a possible D gene (5 bases). V lost 3 bases, J lost 2 bases, and 13 bases lay in between. Germline CDR1 reads SGHTA; CDR2 reads FQGNSA. The CDR3 consists of 15 residues.

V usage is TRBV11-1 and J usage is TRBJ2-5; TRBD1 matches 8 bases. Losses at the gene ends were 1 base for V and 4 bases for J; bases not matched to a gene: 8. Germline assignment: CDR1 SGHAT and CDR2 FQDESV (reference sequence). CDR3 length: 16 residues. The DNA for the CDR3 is TGTGCCAGCAGCTTAGGAGACAAAACAGGGGGAGAGACCCAGTACTTC. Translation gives CASSLGDKTGGETQYF.

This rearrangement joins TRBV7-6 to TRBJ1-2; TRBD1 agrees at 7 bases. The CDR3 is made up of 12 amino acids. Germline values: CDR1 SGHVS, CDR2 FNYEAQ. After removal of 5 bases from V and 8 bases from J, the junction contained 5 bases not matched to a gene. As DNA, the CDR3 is TGTGCCAGCAGCCCGACAGGGTTAGGCTACACCTTC. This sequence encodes CASSPTGLGYTF.

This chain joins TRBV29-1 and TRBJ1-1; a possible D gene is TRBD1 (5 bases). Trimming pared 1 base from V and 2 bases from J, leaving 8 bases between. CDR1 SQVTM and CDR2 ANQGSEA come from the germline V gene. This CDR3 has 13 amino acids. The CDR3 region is CSVEVGGNTEAFF. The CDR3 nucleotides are TGCAGCGTTGAAGTGGGGGGAAACACTGAAGCTTTCTTT.

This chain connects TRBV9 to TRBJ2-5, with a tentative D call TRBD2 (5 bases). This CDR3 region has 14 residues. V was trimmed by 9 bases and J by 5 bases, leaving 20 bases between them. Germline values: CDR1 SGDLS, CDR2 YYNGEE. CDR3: CANNLAIPGETQYF. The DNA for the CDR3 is TGTGCCAACAATCTAGCCATCCCGGGCGAGACCCAGTACTTC.

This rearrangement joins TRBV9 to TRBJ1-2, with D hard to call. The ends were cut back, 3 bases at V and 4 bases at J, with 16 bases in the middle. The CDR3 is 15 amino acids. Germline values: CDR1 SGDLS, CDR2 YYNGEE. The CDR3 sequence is CASSATGEEVYGYTF. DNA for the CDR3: TGTGCCAGCAGCGCAACCGGGGAGGAGGTCTATGGCTACACCTTC.

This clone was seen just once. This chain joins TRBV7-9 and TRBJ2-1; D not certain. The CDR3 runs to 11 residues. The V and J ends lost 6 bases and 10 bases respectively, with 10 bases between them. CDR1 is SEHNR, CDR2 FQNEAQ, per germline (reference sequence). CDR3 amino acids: CASSRAMEQFF. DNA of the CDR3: TGTGCCAGCAGTCGAGCCATGGAGCAGTTCTTC. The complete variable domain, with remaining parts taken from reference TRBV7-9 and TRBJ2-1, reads DTGVSQNPRHKITKRGQNVTFRCDPISEHNRLYWYRQTLGQGPEFLTYFQNEAQLEKSRLLSDRFSAERPKGSFSTLEIQRTEQGDSAMYLCASSRAMEQFFGPGTRLTVL.

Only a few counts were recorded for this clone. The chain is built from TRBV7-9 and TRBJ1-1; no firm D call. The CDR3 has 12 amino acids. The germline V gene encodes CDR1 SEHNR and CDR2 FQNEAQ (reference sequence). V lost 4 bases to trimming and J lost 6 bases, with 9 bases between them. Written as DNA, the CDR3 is TGTGCCAGCAGCTCCAGGATTTCTGAAGCTTTCTTT. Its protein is CASSSRISEAFF.